A selection of T cell receptor beta chains follows, all from one sample in a study of blood T cell repertoires in COVID-19. Only in-frame clones appear in the TCRdb table, and some are missing; sequencing was by immunoSEQ multiplex PCR. Of roughly 180,000 clones in the sample, approximately 85% were seen once. The sequencing sample was made of peripheral blood. The receptors derive from a woman aged 45-59 years with COVID-19, enrolled during active disease. Both conserved end residues are part of each CDR3. The D gene is left open where the match is weak. Clone size, where shown, is once, few, many, or a class for clones that have expanded.

v_gene	j_gene	d_gene	abundance	CDR3aa	CDR3nt
TRBV12-5	TRBJ2-1	.	.	CASGSPTGSRMGEQFF	TGTGCTAGTGGTTCCCCGACAGGCAGCCGTATGGGTGAGCAGTTCTTC
TRBV28	TRBJ1-2	TRBD1	.	CASSFPDRAWGYTF	TGTGCCAGCAGTTTCCCAGACAGGGCGTGGGGCTACACCTTC
TRBV4-1	TRBJ1-3	.	.	CASSQQWNQGGNTIYF	TGCGCCAGCAGCCAGCAGTGGAATCAGGGAGGAAACACCATATATTTT
TRBV2	TRBJ1-2	.	.	CASSEEGLYGYTF	TGTGCCAGCAGTGAAGAGGGGCTGTATGGCTACACCTTC
TRBV4-1	TRBJ2-3	TRBD2	.	CASSPLGLSADTQYF	TGCGCCAGCAGTCCCCTGGGACTATCCGCAGATACGCAGTATTTT
TRBV13	TRBJ2-3	.	.	CASSLGGAQYF	TGTGCCAGCAGCTTAGGCGGGGCGCAGTATTTT
TRBV19	TRBJ1-5	.	.	CASSIGRSGPMGQPQHF	TGTGCCAGTAGTATAGGTAGGAGTGGCCCTATGGGTCAGCCCCAGCATTTT
TRBV12-5	TRBJ1-2	TRBD1	.	CASGRDRGYEGYTF	TGTGCTAGTGGTAGAGACAGGGGATACGAGGGCTACACCTTC
TRBV5-1	TRBJ2-5	.	once	CASSLDGGQETQYF	TGCGCCAGCAGCTTAGACGGGGGCCAAGAGACCCAGTACTTC
TRBV11-1	TRBJ2-5	TRBD2	.	CASSLGGSGETQYF	TGTGCCAGCAGCTTAGGCGGGAGTGGGGAGACCCAGTACTTC
TRBV28	TRBJ2-7	TRBD1	.	CASSSGQGPYEQYF	TGTGCCAGCAGTTCGGGACAGGGACCCTACGAGCAGTACTTC
TRBV11-3	TRBJ2-5	TRBD1	.	CASSFYTGTGQETQYF	TGTGCCAGCAGCTTCTATACCGGGACAGGACAAGAGACCCAGTACTTC
TRBV9	TRBJ1-3	.	.	CASSGVAGVGNTIYF	TGTGCCAGCAGCGGAGTCGCCGGAGTTGGAAACACCATATATTTT
TRBV12-5	TRBJ1-3	TRBD1	.	CASGPWDSTIYF	TGTGCTAGTGGTCCCTGGGACAGCACCATATATTTT
TRBV29-1	TRBJ2-3	.	.	CSVELTATDTQYF	TGCAGCGTTGAGCTGACAGCCACAGATACGCAGTATTTT
TRBV12-3/TRBV12-4	TRBJ2-7	TRBD2	.	CASSFGGSEQYF	TGTGCCAGCAGTTTCGGGGGGAGCGAGCAGTACTTC
TRBV7-9	TRBJ2-3	.	.	CASSLATGWETDTQYF	TGTGCCAGCAGCTTAGCCACAGGGTGGGAAACAGATACGCAGTATTTT
TRBV12-3/TRBV12-4	TRBJ2-5	.	.	CASSDSHGTQYF	TGTGCCAGCAGCGACTCCCACGGGACCCAGTACTTC
TRBV4-1	TRBJ2-1	TRBD1	.	CASSLSGTGTYNEQFF	TGCGCCAGCAGCTTATCCGGGACAGGTACCTACAATGAGCAGTTCTTC
TRBV2	TRBJ2-3	TRBD2	.	CASSEGTRADTQYF	TGTGCCAGCAGTGAAGGGACTAGGGCAGATACGCAGTATTTT
TRBV15	TRBJ1-2	.	.	CATSLRGDGYTF	TGTGCCACCAGCCTCCGGGGGGATGGCTACACCTTC
TRBV3-1/TRBV3-2	TRBJ2-6	TRBD2	.	CASSQDGRLANVLTF	TGTGCCAGCAGCCAAGACGGGAGGCTGGCCAACGTCCTGACTTTC
TRBV7-2	TRBJ1-1	TRBD1	.	CASSLDRDATEAFF	TGTGCCAGCAGCCTGGACAGGGATGCCACTGAAGCTTTCTTT
TRBV7-2	TRBJ1-4	TRBD1	.	CASSSTGTGGEKLFF	TGTGCCAGCAGCTCAACCGGGACAGGGGGTGAAAAACTGTTTTTT
TRBV3-1/TRBV3-2	TRBJ1-6	TRBD1	.	CASSRDRVASPLHF	TGTGCCAGCAGCCGCGACAGGGTAGCCTCACCCCTCCACTTT
TRBV7-9	TRBJ2-5	.	.	CASSLGLGAETQYF	TGTGCCAGCAGCTTAGGCTTGGGGGCTGAGACCCAGTACTTC
TRBV19	TRBJ1-2	.	.	CASTQSRGSNYGYTF	TGTGCCAGTACCCAATCTAGGGGCAGTAACTATGGCTACACCTTC
TRBV2	TRBJ1-5	TRBD1	.	CASSPRTGFGQPQHF	TGTGCCAGCAGTCCACGGACAGGTTTTGGCCAGCCCCAGCATTTT
TRBV19	TRBJ1-5	TRBD1	.	CASSLLQGGNQPQHF	TGTGCCAGTAGTTTGTTACAGGGGGGCAATCAGCCCCAGCATTTT
TRBV6-5	TRBJ2-1	.	.	CASRHYNEQFF	TGTGCCAGCAGACACTACAATGAGCAATTCTTC
TRBV7-2	TRBJ2-3	.	.	CASSQLQVSDTQYF	TGTGCCAGCAGCCAACTACAGGTGTCAGATACGCAGTATTTT
TRBV7-9	TRBJ2-2	.	.	CASSADEAHTGELFF	TGTGCCAGCAGCGCCGATGAGGCGCACACCGGGGAGCTGTTTTTT
TRBV4-1	TRBJ2-1	.	.	CASSQGWAGANEQFF	TGCGCCAGCAGCCAAGGCTGGGCAGGGGCCAATGAGCAGTTCTTC
TRBV9	TRBJ1-3	.	.	CASSPDARQASGNTIYF	TGTGCCAGCAGCCCCGACGCACGACAGGCTTCTGGAAACACCATATATTTT
TRBV28	TRBJ1-1	.	.	CASSFWQGSSMNTEAFF	TGTGCCAGCAGTTTTTGGCAGGGGTCATCCATGAACACTGAAGCTTTCTTT
TRBV6-5	TRBJ2-7	TRBD2	.	CASSYSRSGGRYEQYF	TGTGCCAGCAGTTACTCGAGGAGCGGGGGCAGGTACGAGCAGTACTTC
TRBV7-9	TRBJ1-3	.	many	CASSLQGNTIYF	TGTGCCAGCAGCTTACAGGGAAACACCATATATTTT
TRBV6-1	TRBJ2-7	.	few	CASSAPRGRNTYEQYF	TGTGCCAGCAGTGCCCCCCGGGGAAGGAATACCTACGAGCAGTACTTC